The 31 T cell receptor beta chains below were found in one sample sequenced in a study of T cell responses to AZD1222 COVID-19 vaccine. Sequenced by immunoSEQ multiplex PCR; TCRdb stores in-frame clones only, minus some. The data hold about 100,000 clones, with roughly 89% observed a single time. Specimen: peripheral blood, collected on day 0 of AZD1222 vaccination. The receptors originated from an adult in good health.

V is TRBV5-1 and J is TRBJ1-1; TRBD1 might be the D (6 bases). CDR3 length: 14 residues. Germline loops: CDR1 SGHRS, CDR2 YFSETQ. Trimming left V 4 bases short and J 1 base short, with 11 bases between. In DNA, the CDR3 is TGCGCCAGCAGCCCGACAGGAGAGAACACTGAAGCTTTCTTT. Translating it yields CASSPTGENTEAFF. The whole variable domain, remainder taken from reference TRBV5-1 and TRBJ1-1, is KAGVTQTPRYLIKTRGQQVTLSCSPISGHRSVSWYQQTPGQGLQFLFEYFSETQRNKGNFPGRFSGRQFSNSRSEMNVSTLELGDSALYLCASSPTGENTEAFFGQGTRLTVV.

The rearrangement links TRBV5-1 to TRBJ2-6, with D tentatively TRBD2 (5 bases). The germline CDR1 and CDR2 sequences are SGHRS and YFSETQ. V gave up 1 base and J gave up 3 bases, with 14 bases separating them. The CDR3 contains 17 residues. CDR3 sequence: CASSLRGLSRGANVLTF. The CDR3 nucleotides are TGCGCCAGCAGCTTGAGAGGGCTGAGTCGTGGGGCCAACGTCCTGACTTTC.

The J gene is TRBJ2-2, the V gene TRBV19; the D gene is possibly TRBD2 (5 bases). Trimming cost V 5 bases and J 3 bases, with 13 bases left between them. There are 15 residues in the CDR3. Germline CDR1 and CDR2: LNHDA and SQIVND (reference sequence). This CDR3 is CASSSISVDTGELFF. In nucleotides, the CDR3 is TGTGCCAGTAGTTCCATTAGCGTTGACACCGGGGAGCTGTTTTTT.

This clone was seen a handful of times. The chain uses TRBV7-9 and TRBJ1-1; no firm D call. The length of the CDR3 is 14 residues. V was pared by 5 bases and J by 4 bases, with 14 bases between. Germline lookup yields CDR1 SEHNR and CDR2 FQNEAQ (reference sequence). The CDR3 DNA is TGTGCCAGCAGCGGATGGATTCTGAGCACTGAAGCTTTCTTT. It yields the protein CASSGWILSTEAFF.

This clone was observed a single time. The genes are TRBV11-2 and TRBJ1-3; perhaps TRBD1 as D (6 bases). Germline V CDR1 and CDR2: SGHAT, FQNNGV. This CDR3 comprises 18 residues. Deletions cut 2 bases from V and 0 bases from J, with 17 bases between. CDR3 in amino acids: CASSLRRGDTNSGNTIYF. The CDR3 DNA is TGTGCCAGCAGCTTACGCCGGGGGGACACCAACTCTGGAAACACCATATATTTT. Supplemented by reference TRBV11-2 and TRBJ1-3, the full variable domain reads EAGVAQSPRYKIIEKRQSVAFWCNPISGHATLYWYQQILGQGPKLLIQFQNNGVVDDSQLPKDRFSAERLKGVDSTLKIQPAKLEDSAVYLCASSLRRGDTNSGNTIYFGEGSWLTVV.

This chain joins TRBV18 and TRBJ1-4; the match to TRBD1 covers 10 bases. This CDR3 spans 17 amino acids. V dropped 2 bases and J dropped 8; count of bases not matched to a gene: 11. Germline assignment: CDR1 KGHSH and CDR2 LQKENI. The CDR3 here is CASSPDGTGAPLEKLFF. CDR3 nucleotides: TGTGCCAGCTCACCAGACGGGACAGGGGCCCCGTTAGAAAAACTGTTTTTT.

V and J are TRBV11-3 and TRBJ2-7; possibly TRBD1 for D (5 bases). The germline gives CDR1 SGHNT, CDR2 YENEEA. The CDR3 extends over 13 amino acids. The germline V and J ends were trimmed by 4 bases and 3 bases, with 10 bases remaining between them. In DNA, the CDR3 is TGTGCCAGCAGCTCCCAGGGTTACTACGAGCAGTACTTC. It translates to CASSSQGYYEQYF.

This chain uses TRBV10-3 with TRBJ2-5; D is perhaps TRBD1 or TRBD2 (7 bases each). Deletions cut 3 bases from V and 4 bases from J, with 9 bases between. Germline loops: CDR1 ENHRY, CDR2 SYGVKD. The CDR3 covers 13 residues. The CDR3: CAISDRGGETQYF. As DNA, the CDR3 is TGTGCCATCAGTGACAGGGGGGGAGAGACCCAGTACTTC.

The CDR3 protein is CASSPGQGNTGELFF. For the CDR3, the DNA is TGTGCCAGCAGTCCCGGACAGGGGAACACCGGGGAGCTGTTTTTT. The chain couples TRBV28 to TRBJ2-2, with 8 nucleotides matching TRBD1. The CDR3 consists of 15 residues. Germline CDR1 MDHEN, CDR2 SYDVKM. J gave up 1 base and V 5 bases, and 3 bases lay outside the gene matches.

The chain carries TRBV5-4 and TRBJ2-4; D possibly corresponds to TRBD1 (6 bases). CDR1 is SGHNT, CDR2 YYREEE, per germline (reference sequence). Trimming removed 3 bases from V and 3 bases from J, with 25 bases in between. The CDR3 extends over 19 amino acids. CDR3 residues: CASSSVGHLDRRDKNIQYF. The CDR3 region has the DNA TGTGCCAGCAGCTCAGTGGGACATCTGGATCGTAGGGACAAAAACATTCAGTACTTC.

This chain connects TRBV6-5 to TRBJ2-5; 10 bases map to TRBD1. The germline V gene has CDR1 MNHEY and CDR2 SVGAGI. This CDR3 region has 14 residues. J gave up 3 bases and V 6 bases, and 4 bases lay outside the gene matches. CDR3 in DNA: TGTGCCAGCAGGAGGGACAGGGGTGAAGAGACCCAGTACTTC. Translation gives CASRRDRGEETQYF.

The chain recombines TRBV5-1 with TRBJ1-1; the D gene is possibly TRBD1 (5 bases). The CDR3 has 20 amino acids. Per germline, CDR1 SGHRS and CDR2 YFSETQ. Trimming took off 0 bases at V and 3 bases at J, with 27 bases between the two ends. CDR3 amino acids: CASSLAASRNTRGEDTEAFF. In DNA form, the CDR3 reads TGCGCCAGCAGCTTGGCCGCGTCCCGTAACACCCGGGGGGAAGACACTGAAGCTTTCTTT.

J is TRBJ1-1 and V is TRBV5-1; TRBD1 agrees at 8 bases. With 4 bases clipped from V and 5 bases from J, the junction kept 10 bases outside the gene matches. This CDR3 comprises 15 residues. The germline V gene has CDR1 SGHRS and CDR2 YFSETQ. The CDR3 coding sequence is TGCGCCAGCAGCGGCGGACAGGGAGTAGGAACTGAAGCTTTCTTT. Residues: CASSGGQGVGTEAFF.

V is TRBV30 and J is TRBJ2-4; D gene uncertain. The germline V gene encodes CDR1 GTSNPN and CDR2 SVGIG (reference sequence). V dropped 0 bases and J dropped 8 bases, with 17 bases sitting between them. The CDR3 is 15 residues long. CDR3 loop: CAWSVLPPESDIQYF. CDR3 nucleotide sequence: TGTGCCTGGAGTGTACTACCCCCCGAGTCGGACATTCAGTACTTC. Using reference TRBV30 and TRBJ2-4 for the parts outside the CDR3, the full variable domain is SQTIHQWPATLVQPVGSPLSLECTVEGTSNPNLYWYRQAAGRGLQLLFYSVGIGQISSEVPQNLSASRPQDRQFILSSKKLLLSDSGFYLCAWSVLPPESDIQYFGAGTRLSVL.

The chain uses TRBV20-1 and TRBJ1-2; D is unclear. Trimming stripped 4 bases from V and 2 bases from J, with 5 bases between. Germline assignment: CDR1 DFQATT and CDR2 SNEGSKA (reference sequence). The CDR3 sequence is 11 residues long. The CDR3 DNA reads TGCAGTGCTATGGGGAACTATGGCTACACCTTC. Translation: CSAMGNYGYTF.

The chain has TRBV7-8 and TRBJ1-4, with 7 bases fitting TRBD1. The V and J ends lost 1 base and 5 bases, in that order; junction bases with no gene match: 4. This CDR3 spans 15 amino acids. Germline lookup yields CDR1 SGHVS and CDR2 FQNEAQ. The CDR3 here is CASSLVGTANEKLFF. The DNA of the CDR3 is TGTGCCAGCAGCTTAGTAGGGACAGCGAATGAAAAACTGTTTTTT.

The chain links TRBV28 to TRBJ1-1, with D hard to call. In germline, CDR1 is MDHEN, CDR2 SYDVKM. Trimming left V 10 bases short and J 3 bases short, with 12 bases between. The length of the CDR3 is 12 residues. This CDR3 is CATQSWDTEAFF. The CDR3 DNA reads as TGTGCCACCCAAAGCTGGGACACTGAAGCTTTCTTT.

This rearrangement joins TRBV27 to TRBJ1-2; TRBD1 agrees at 9 bases. V lost 3 bases, J lost 3 bases, and 8 bases stayed unmatched. CDR1 and CDR2 (germline): MNHEY, SMNVEV (reference sequence). The CDR3 covers 16 residues. DNA of the CDR3: TGTGCCAGCAGTTTGTACAGGGGGCGCGGGGACTATGGCTACACCTTC. This sequence encodes CASSLYRGRGDYGYTF.

This chain joins TRBV27 and TRBJ2-7; possible D gene TRBD1, 6 bases. The germline V and J ends were trimmed by 6 bases and 0 bases, with 15 bases remaining between them. Germline loops: CDR1 MNHEY, CDR2 SMNVEV (reference sequence). CDR3 length equals 15 residues. The CDR3 region is CASRISGHPSYEQYF. The CDR3 DNA reads as TGTGCCAGCAGAATTTCGGGACATCCCTCCTACGAGCAGTACTTC.

This chain links TRBV6-2 or TRBV6-3 with TRBJ1-1; D is unclear. V lost 5 bases and J lost 1, with 8 bases in between. Germline loops: CDR1 MNHEY, CDR2 SVGEGT. This CDR3 has 13 amino acids. The chain's CDR3 is CASSPNKNTEAFF. The CDR3 nucleotides are TGTGCCAGCAGTCCAAACAAGAACACTGAAGCTTTCTTT.

The chain combines TRBV9 with TRBJ1-2; D gene unclear. The CDR3 is 13 amino acids. In germline, CDR1 is SGDLS, CDR2 YYNGEE. The ends were cut back, 4 bases at V and 3 bases at J, with 10 bases in the middle. The CDR3 region is CASSPTNYYGYTF. DNA for the CDR3: TGTGCCAGCAGCCCGACCAACTACTATGGCTACACCTTC.

The chain employs TRBV19 and TRBJ1-6, with D perhaps matching TRBD1 (6 bases). CDR1 and CDR2 from the germline V gene are LNHDA and SQIVND (reference sequence). CDR3 size: 13 residues. The V end lost 7 bases, the J end lost 11 bases, and 15 bases lay between the germline ends. The CDR3 DNA reads as TGTGCCAGTACCCCTGGGGGGCCGGCACCCCTCCACTTT. This sequence encodes CASTPGGPAPLHF.

The rearrangement links TRBV11-2 to TRBJ1-5; no clear D. This CDR3 spans 13 amino acids. Germline values: CDR1 SGHAT, CDR2 FQNNGV. Trimming removed 0 bases at V and 4 bases at J, with 4 bases between. The CDR3 DNA sequence: TGTGCCAGCAGCTTAGAGCAGAATCAGCCCCAGCATTTT. Translating it yields CASSLEQNQPQHF.

The chain employs TRBV20-1 and TRBJ2-5; the D gene is possibly TRBD1 (6 bases). V was shortened by 3 bases and J by 5 bases, with 13 bases between the two germline ends. The CDR3 is 13 residues long. Per germline, CDR1 DFQATT and CDR2 SNEGSKA (reference sequence). The CDR3 spells CSASHGGSETQYF. CDR3 in DNA: TGCAGTGCTAGTCATGGGGGCTCGGAGACCCAGTACTTC.

This chain uses TRBV6-2 or TRBV6-3 with TRBJ1-2; D unclear. The CDR3 loop spans 13 amino acids. Per the germline V gene, CDR1 is MNHEY and CDR2 is SVGEGT. Deletions cut 6 bases from V and 7 bases from J, with 15 bases between. CDR3: CASSPTGIPGYTF. The CDR3 DNA reads TGTGCCAGCAGCCCAACCGGGATTCCTGGCTACACCTTC.

The sample holds one count of this clone. J is TRBJ2-3 and V is TRBV11-3; TRBD2 matches 12 bases. Looked up from germline, CDR1 is SGHNT and CDR2 is YENEEA. CDR3 length: 16 amino acids. V shed 5 bases and J 0 bases; nucleotides not matched to a gene: 3. The CDR3 sequence: CASSPGTSGSTDTQYF. The CDR3 DNA follows: TGTGCCAGCAGCCCGGGGACTAGCGGGAGCACAGATACGCAGTATTTT.

The chain carries TRBV19 and TRBJ1-3; D ambiguous. Trimming pared 11 bases from V and 2 bases from J, leaving 16 bases between. From germline, CDR1 is LNHDA and CDR2 SQIVND (reference sequence). The CDR3 sequence is 14 residues long. The CDR3 sequence is CASIPRDAGNTIYF. The CDR3 DNA follows: TGTGCCTCCATCCCCCGTGATGCTGGAAACACCATATATTTT.

V and J are TRBV5-1 and TRBJ1-1, with 10 bases that match TRBD1. The germline V gene has CDR1 SGHRS and CDR2 YFSETQ. The CDR3 is 19 amino acids. V dropped 0 bases and J dropped 6; count of bases not matched to a gene: 17. CDR3 amino acids: CASSLVMGQGTRGMSEAFF. The CDR3 DNA reads TGCGCCAGCAGCTTGGTTATGGGACAGGGGACCCGCGGTATGTCTGAAGCTTTCTTT. Full variable domain (remainder filled in from reference TRBV5-1 and TRBJ1-1): KAGVTQTPRYLIKTRGQQVTLSCSPISGHRSVSWYQQTPGQGLQFLFEYFSETQRNKGNFPGRFSGRQFSNSRSEMNVSTLELGDSALYLCASSLVMGQGTRGMSEAFFGQGTRLTVV.

This chain joins TRBV6-1 and TRBJ2-7; 8 nucleotides line up with TRBD1. J lost 4 bases, V lost 0 bases, and 8 bases had no gene match. Germline assignment: CDR1 MNHNS and CDR2 SASEGT. The CDR3 is made up of 16 amino acids. CDR3: CASSEAWSGGRYEQYF. The CDR3 nucleotides read TGTGCCAGCAGTGAAGCATGGTCAGGGGGCCGGTACGAGCAGTACTTC.

The chain has TRBV5-5 and TRBJ2-1; D tentatively fits TRBD1 or TRBD2 (6 bases each). The length of the CDR3 is 16 residues. Trimming pared 0 bases from V and 0 bases from J, leaving 10 bases between. Per germline, CDR1 SGHKS and CDR2 YYEKEE (reference sequence). As DNA, the CDR3 is TGTGCCAGCAGCTTGGCGGGGGCGGGCTCCTACAATGAGCAGTTCTTC. Its protein product is CASSLAGAGSYNEQFF.

The chain joins TRBV21-1 to TRBJ1-5; the table calls TRBD1, which could not be checked here. TRBV21-1 constitutes a pseudogene. The CDR3 extends over 15 amino acids. CDR3: CASSHRSTGDQPQHF. Here the CDR3 DNA reads TGTGCCAGCAGCCATCGGTCAACAGGGGATCAGCCCCAGCATTTT.